Listed here are 27 T cell receptor beta chains from one sample, sequenced in a study of blood T cells in healthy people across ages. For the second PCR, which ran for 7 to 11 cycles, a sample-barcoded 5' primer and a J-beta primer mix were used. TCRdb recomputed calls from the 5' RACE reads with MiXCR, one row per CDR3 protein. The sample lists 730,000 or so distinct CDR3 sequences; roughly 41% were seen once. The sample taken for sequencing was blood. The receptors were sampled from an elderly man in good health.

Only a few counts were recorded for this clonotype. The V and J genes are TRBV20-1 and TRBJ2-1; 10 positions match TRBD2. This CDR3 region has 18 residues. The germline V gene has CDR1 DFQATT and CDR2 SNEGSKA (reference sequence). V shed 3 bases, J shed 6 bases, and the junction held 17 bases outside the gene matches. The CDR3 DNA follows: TGCAGTGCTAGCCACATAAGGACTAGCGGATTCACTATCAATGAGCAGTTCTTC. Amino acids: CSASHIRTSGFTINEQFF.

The V call is TRBV6-2 or TRBV6-3, the J call TRBJ1-5; a possible D gene is TRBD1 (5 bases). The germline gives CDR1 MNHEY, CDR2 SVGEGT. This CDR3 contains 15 residues. The V and J ends lost 2 bases and 6 bases respectively, with 14 bases between them. CDR3 nucleotides: TGTGCCAGCAGTTACGCCAGGGCGTTCGGTCAGCCCCAGCATTTT. It yields the protein CASSYARAFGQPQHF.

This rearrangement joins TRBV12-3 or TRBV12-4 to TRBJ2-7; D remains unclear. The CDR3 is 17 amino acids. The V end lost 3 bases, the J end lost 2 bases, and 20 bases lay between the germline ends. CDR3 sequence reads: CASSLVFGEGFPYEQYF. DNA of the CDR3: TGTGCCAGCAGTTTGGTATTTGGGGAAGGTTTCCCCTACGAGCAGTACTTC.

The chain recombines TRBV6-2 or TRBV6-3 with TRBJ2-1; perhaps TRBD2 as D (6 bases). The CDR3 has 15 amino acids. CDR1 is MNHEY and CDR2 is SVGEGT in the germline V gene. Trimming cost V 2 bases and J 2 bases, with 10 bases left between them. CDR3 residues: CASSYGGTTYNEQFF. CDR3 bases: TGTGCCAGCAGTTACGGCGGGACCACCTACAATGAGCAGTTCTTC.

The V and J genes are TRBV6-5 and TRBJ2-5; TRBD2 aligns across 8 bases. The V segment lost 0 bases and the J segment 3 bases; nucleotides outside the gene matches: 9. CDR1 is MNHEY, CDR2 SVGAGI, per germline. The CDR3 spans 17 residues. The CDR3 sequence: CASSYSWRGATKETQYF. The CDR3 nucleotides are TGTGCCAGCAGTTACTCTTGGCGGGGGGCGACGAAAGAGACCCAGTACTTC.

This clonotype turned up a few times. This rearrangement joins TRBV12-3 or TRBV12-4 to TRBJ1-6; TRBD1 agrees at 7 bases. The CDR3 totals 14 residues. With V trimmed by 2 bases and J by 10 bases, 5 bases remained unmatched. The CDR3 DNA sequence: TGTGCCAGCAGTTTAAGGCAGGGGGTGTCACCCCTCCACTTT. Its protein is CASSLRQGVSPLHF.

This chain uses TRBV10-3 with TRBJ1-1; D ambiguous. Trimming pared 2 bases from V and 7 bases from J, leaving 11 bases between. The CDR3 length is 13 residues. Germline CDR1 and CDR2: ENHRY and SYGVKD. CDR3: CAISEGVFSEAFF. For the CDR3, the DNA is TGTGCCATCAGTGAGGGGGTATTTAGTGAAGCTTTCTTT.

The chain joins TRBV6-2 or TRBV6-3 to TRBJ2-7; D not certain. The CDR3 runs to 15 residues. V lost 8 bases to trimming and J lost 3 bases, with 20 bases between them. Germline V gene lookup returns CDR1 MNHEY and CDR2 SVGEGT. CDR3 bases: TGTGCCAGCGGCCAACAGAGAGTCCCCAACTACGAGCAGTACTTC. Its translation is CASGQQRVPNYEQYF.

The sample holds a few counts of this clonotype. The DNA of the CDR3 is TGTGCCAGCAGCCAGTTTAGGGCGGTGTCCTACGAGCAGTACTTC. Translation gives CASSQFRAVSYEQYF. The chain recombines TRBV3-1 with TRBJ2-7; D remains ambiguous. The CDR3 loop spans 15 amino acids. V lost 3 bases, J lost 1 base, and 13 bases lay in between. Looked up from germline, CDR1 is LGHDT and CDR2 is YNNKEL (reference sequence).

This rearrangement joins TRBV12-3 or TRBV12-4 to TRBJ1-2; TRBD1 agrees at 8 bases. The CDR3 runs to 12 residues. V dropped 3 bases and J dropped 11; count of bases not matched to a gene: 5. The DNA for the CDR3 is TGTGCCAGCAGTTTGTACAGGGGGACTTACACCTTC. Translated: CASSLYRGTYTF.

This clonotype was counted many times. This sequence joins TRBV12-3 or TRBV12-4 and TRBJ2-7, with a weak D call TRBD2 (6 bases). This CDR3 region has 14 residues. V shed 5 bases and J shed 4 bases, with 15 bases lying between them. CDR3 coding DNA: TGTGCCAGCAGTCCCGTGGGGGGAGCGTACGAGCAGTACTTC. Protein product: CASSPVGGAYEQYF.

The V call is TRBV4-3, the J call TRBJ2-3; D possibly corresponds to TRBD2 (5 bases). V gave up 2 bases and J gave up 6 bases, with 15 bases separating them. This CDR3 is 15 amino acids long. Germline V gene sequence: CDR1 LGHNA, CDR2 YSLEER. The CDR3 DNA reads TGCGCCAGCAGCCAATATCGGGAAGTGTCGGATACGCAGTATTTT. As protein: CASSQYREVSDTQYF.

Concerning this clonotype: The junction and the germline gene differ at one end; a read error may be behind it. This chain links TRBV5-4 with TRBJ2-2; 9 nucleotides line up with TRBD2. The CDR3 loop spans 16 amino acids. The germline V gene has CDR1 SGHNT and CDR2 YYREEE (reference sequence). The CDR3 protein is CVSSLRGGGAPGELFF. CDR3 DNA: TGTGTCAGCAGCTTGCGTGGCGGGGGGGCCCCCGGGGAGCTGTTTTTT.

This chain links TRBV13 with TRBJ2-1, with D unresolved. The CDR3 consists of 15 residues. CDR1 PRHDT and CDR2 FYEKMQ come from the germline V gene (reference sequence). Trimming cost V 0 bases and J 4 bases, with 10 bases left between them. The CDR3 DNA reads TGTGCCAGCAGCTTAGGGCTGGCCCTATACAATGAGCAGTTCTTC. Translating it yields CASSLGLALYNEQFF.

V is TRBV5-5 and J is TRBJ2-6; 9 positions agree with TRBD1. The CDR3 spans 17 residues. J was trimmed by 2 bases and V by 2 bases; bases with no gene match: 5. Germline CDR1 is SGHKS and CDR2 is YYEKEE (reference sequence). The CDR3 DNA follows: TGTGCCAGCAGCTTCCTCCGGGACAGGGCTGGGGCCAACGTCCTGACTTTC. Its translation: CASSFLRDRAGANVLTF.

This clonotype was seen a few times. V and J are TRBV5-6 and TRBJ1-5; D unclear. This CDR3 is 14 amino acids long. Germline V CDR1 and CDR2: SGHDT, YYEEEE. The V gene lost 1 base and the J gene lost 3 bases, with 8 bases spanning the gap. CDR3 residues: CASSLIGDNQPQHF. As DNA, the CDR3 is TGTGCCAGCAGCTTGATCGGCGACAATCAGCCCCAGCATTTT.

The chain combines TRBV7-2 with TRBJ2-2; D is ambiguous. The germline gives CDR1 SGHTA, CDR2 FQGNSA. The CDR3 contains 16 residues. V was clipped by 5 bases and J by 0 bases, with 13 bases between them. The CDR3 DNA sequence: TGTGCCAGCAGCCCCCGTGGACCGACGAACACCGGGGAGCTGTTTTTT. Translation gives CASSPRGPTNTGELFF.

Regarding this clonotype: The junction departs from the called germline gene at one end, perhaps through a read error. V and J are TRBV5-1 and TRBJ2-7, with TRBD1 identical over 7 bases. CDR3 length equals 13 residues. Germline V CDR1 and CDR2: SGHRS, YFSETQ. The CDR3 spells CTSSLRDSCEQYF. DNA of the CDR3: TGCACCAGCAGCCTCCGGGACAGCTGCGAGCAGTACTTC.

This clonotype showed up many times. The chain employs TRBV5-5 and TRBJ2-5; D gene ambiguous. The CDR3 length is 12 residues. Germline-derived CDR1 and CDR2 are SGHKS and YYEKEE (reference sequence). V dropped 5 bases and J dropped 5 bases, with 10 bases sitting between them. CDR3: CASSFQGETQYF. CDR3 DNA: TGTGCCAGCAGTTTTCAAGGGGAGACCCAGTACTTC. The whole variable domain, filled in from reference TRBV5-5 and TRBJ2-5, reads DAGVTQSPTHLIKTRGQQVTLRCSPISGHKSVSWYQQVLGQGPQFIFQYYEKEERGRGNFPDRFSARQFPNYSSELNVNALLLGDSALYLCASSFQGETQYFGPGTRLLVL.

In regard to this clonotype: One end of the junction varies from germline; a read error may be responsible. The V and J genes are TRBV7-2 and TRBJ2-1, with a possible D match to TRBD1 (6 bases). The CDR3 has 16 amino acids. Germline lookup yields CDR1 SGHTA and CDR2 FQGNSA. The CDR3 DNA is TGTGCCAGCAGCTTACCCCCGGCAGGGGCTGGCAATGTGCAGTTCTTC. Translating gives CASSLPPAGAGNVQFF.

This clonotype occurred a few times. The V and J genes are TRBV5-1 and TRBJ2-1; 14 positions agree with TRBD2. This CDR3 has 15 residues. CDR1 is SGHRS, CDR2 YFSETQ, per germline. J lost 8 bases, V lost 2 bases, and 3 bases had no gene match. The DNA of the CDR3 is TGCGCCAGCAGCTTCAGGGGACTAGCGGGGGATGAGCAGTTCTTC. This sequence encodes CASSFRGLAGDEQFF.

This rearrangement joins TRBV14 to TRBJ2-5; a possible D gene is TRBD1 (5 bases). Trimming removed 3 bases from V and 5 bases from J, with 13 bases in between. The germline V gene has CDR1 SGHDN and CDR2 FVKESK. The CDR3 length is 14 residues. CDR3 protein: CASSQNLGRETQYF. The CDR3 region has the DNA TGTGCCAGCAGCCAGAATTTGGGGCGGGAGACCCAGTACTTC.

The chain combines TRBV10-1 with TRBJ2-7; the D is unclear. Trimming removed 0 bases from V and 1 base from J, with 10 bases in between. CDR1 WNHNN and CDR2 SYGVQD come from the germline V gene (reference sequence). The CDR3 contains 15 residues. CDR3 loop: CASSESGTKSYEQYF. CDR3 coding DNA: TGCGCCAGCAGTGAGTCTGGAACTAAATCCTACGAGCAGTACTTC.

The J gene is TRBJ2-7, the V gene TRBV7-3; possible D gene TRBD1, 5 bases. The germline gives CDR1 SGHTA, CDR2 FQGTGA. This CDR3 region has 16 residues. V lost 5 bases, J lost 2 bases, and 19 bases lay in between. CDR3 sequence (DNA): TGTGCCAGCAGCAATCGGTTAGGGCTACAGGCCTACGAGCAGTACTTC. It is translated as CASSNRLGLQAYEQYF.

The genes are TRBV2 and TRBJ2-7, with 7 positions matching TRBD1. CDR3 length equals 13 residues. CDR1 is SNHLY, CDR2 FYNNEI, per germline. V shed 5 bases and J 5 bases; nucleotides not matched to a gene: 6. The CDR3 DNA sequence: TGTGCCAGCAGTTCACAGGGGATCCACGAGCAGTACTTC. Translating gives CASSSQGIHEQYF.

This clonotype turned up a few times. V and J are TRBV6-2 or TRBV6-3 and TRBJ2-3; the D is unclear. Germline CDR1 is MNHEY and CDR2 is SVGEGT. There are 12 residues in the CDR3. V lost 6 bases to trimming and J lost 4 bases, with 8 bases between them. CDR3 sequence: CASRKIADTQYF. In DNA, the CDR3 is TGTGCCAGCAGGAAAATAGCAGATACGCAGTATTTT.

The chain is built from TRBV25-1 and TRBJ2-7; weak D call: TRBD1 (5 bases). The germline gives CDR1 MGHDK, CDR2 SYGVNS. V shed 2 bases and J shed 2 bases, with 10 bases lying between them. The CDR3 covers 14 residues. CDR3 sequence: CASSETGRAYEQYF. The CDR3 nucleotides read TGTGCCAGCAGTGAAACCGGCAGGGCCTACGAGCAGTACTTC.